This TCR beta chain was sequenced for a study of blood T cell repertoires in COVID-19. This CDR3 contains 15 residues. Germline V CDR1 and CDR2: SGHAT, FQNNGV. The V and J ends lost 3 bases and 2 bases respectively, with 11 bases between them. Sequencing used immunoSEQ multiplex PCR; TCRdb keeps in-frame clones, though not all of them. Here the sample spans 150,000 or so clones, approximately 80% being singletons. This TCR was sampled from a woman aged 60 to 75 with COVID-19, enrolled during active disease. Sequencing was done on a sample of peripheral blood. The rearrangement links TRBV11-2 to TRBJ2-1; D is perhaps TRBD2 (5 bases). In nucleotides, the CDR3 is TGTGCCAGCAGCTTCACTAGGGCTACCTACAATGAGCAGTTCTTC. Translation gives CASSFTRATYNEQFF.